This passage covers 27 T cell receptor beta chains from one sample sequenced in a study of blood T cell repertoires in COVID-19. TCRdb's table, derived via immunoSEQ multiplex PCR, lists solely in-frame clones and lacks some. The data show about 250,000 clones, just under 85% seen once. The specimen was peripheral blood. These receptors came from an elderly man with acute or convalescent COVID-19.

J is TRBJ1-6 and V is TRBV20-1, with D uncertain. The CDR3 consists of 14 residues. The ends were cut back, 3 bases at V and 10 bases at J, with 16 bases in the middle. Germline V CDR1 and CDR2: DFQATT, SNEGSKA (reference sequence). The CDR3 region has the DNA TGCAGTGCTAGTAAGAGGGAGGGAGGATCACCCCTCCACTTT. Protein sequence: CSASKREGGSPLHF.

V is TRBV19 and J is TRBJ1-5; no clear D. CDR1 is LNHDA, CDR2 SQIVND, per germline (reference sequence). The ends were cut back, 3 bases at V and 0 bases at J, with 21 bases in the middle. The CDR3 is made up of 19 amino acids. In DNA form, the CDR3 reads TGTGCCAGTAGTATCCCTACCCCAAAGCTCTTCTATAGCAATCAGCCCCAGCATTTT. Amino acid sequence: CASSIPTPKLFYSNQPQHF.

The CDR3 loop is CASSPPGRLDGYTF. The CDR3, as DNA: TGTGCCAGCAGCCCGCCAGGGAGGTTGGATGGCTACACCTTC. This sequence joins TRBV7-9 and TRBJ1-2; TRBD1 might be the D (5 bases). The CDR3 is 14 amino acids. The germline V and J ends were trimmed by 5 bases and 6 bases, with 16 bases remaining between them. Germline V gene sequence: CDR1 SEHNR, CDR2 FQNEAQ (reference sequence).

As for this clone: Other DNA variants within this sample encode the same CDR3. The chain couples TRBV28 to TRBJ2-7; D is unclear. This CDR3 comprises 13 residues. The ends were cut back, 2 bases at V and 2 bases at J, with 7 bases in the middle. Looked up from germline, CDR1 is MDHEN and CDR2 is SYDVKM. CDR3 loop: CASSLGRTYEQYF. CDR3 sequence (DNA): TGTGCCAGCAGTTTAGGCAGAACCTACGAGCAGTACTTC.

The CDR3 loop is CATSDRSNQPQHF. CDR3 DNA: TGTGCCACCAGTGATCGTAGCAATCAGCCCCAGCATTTT. This chain links TRBV24-1 with TRBJ1-5; D is unclear. Looked up from germline, CDR1 is KGHDR and CDR2 is SFDVKD. This CDR3 comprises 13 residues. Trimming stripped 3 bases from V and 0 bases from J, with 2 bases between.

CDR3 amino acids: CASGLARGTDTQYF. The CDR3 DNA is TGTGCTAGTGGTTTGGCGAGGGGCACAGATACGCAGTATTTT. V usage is TRBV12-5 and J usage is TRBJ2-3; perhaps TRBD2 as D (5 bases). This CDR3 is built from 14 residues. Deletions cut 1 base from V and 1 base from J, with 6 bases between. In germline, CDR1 is LGHNT, CDR2 FRNRAP.

J is TRBJ1-2 and V is TRBV5-1, with 11 bases that match TRBD1. Germline V gives CDR1 SGHRS, CDR2 YFSETQ. There are 13 residues in the CDR3. J lost 10 bases, V lost 4 bases, and 6 bases had no gene match. The CDR3 is CASSADRGPDYTF. The CDR3 nucleotides read TGCGCCAGCAGCGCGGACAGGGGGCCGGACTACACCTTC.

The V call is TRBV5-4, the J call TRBJ2-5; 14 bases are a match to TRBD2. This CDR3 region has 19 residues. Germline trimming cut 2 bases from V and 4 bases from J; bases unmatched to any gene: 13. Per germline, CDR1 SGHNT and CDR2 YYREEE (reference sequence). The CDR3 DNA is TGTGCCAGCAGCTTAAGACAGGGACTAGCGGGAGCACCTCCAGAGACCCAGTACTTC. It yields the protein CASSLRQGLAGAPPETQYF.

The chain is built from TRBV2 and TRBJ2-2, with TRBD2 identical over 9 bases. The CDR3 runs 17 residues. J was trimmed by 4 bases and V by 1 base; bases with no gene match: 7. Germline CDR1 reads SNHLY; CDR2 reads FYNNEI. CDR3 protein: CASSEVRASGITGELFF. For the CDR3, the DNA is TGTGCCAGCAGTGAAGTGAGGGCTAGCGGGATCACCGGGGAGCTGTTTTTT.

The CDR3 spells CAISPGTSGGAYETQYF. In DNA form, the CDR3 reads TGTGCCATCAGTCCCGGGACTAGCGGGGGGGCCTACGAGACCCAGTACTTC. V gene TRBV10-3 combines with J gene TRBJ2-5, with 16 nucleotides matching TRBD2. CDR1 ENHRY and CDR2 SYGVKD come from the germline V gene. Trimming cost V 5 bases and J 5 bases; bases outside gene matches: 8. The CDR3 contains 17 residues.

The chain links TRBV30 to TRBJ2-3, with D unclear. CDR1 and CDR2 from the germline V gene are GTSNPN and SVGIG (reference sequence). Trimming cost V 1 base and J 6 bases, with 8 bases left between them. This CDR3 region has 12 residues. CDR3 coding DNA: TGTGCCTGGAGTGCTCGTTTTGATACGCAGTATTTT. It yields the protein CAWSARFDTQYF.

The chain employs TRBV3-1 (or the pseudogene TRBV3-2) and TRBJ2-7; 13 bases are shared with TRBD2. The CDR3 extends over 15 amino acids. The V and J ends lost 5 bases and 3 bases, in that order; junction bases with no gene match: 4. Germline lookup yields CDR1 LGHDT and CDR2 YNNKEL (reference sequence). The CDR3 sequence: CASSVGTSGIYEQYF. The CDR3 nucleotides are TGTGCCAGCAGCGTCGGGACTAGCGGGATCTACGAGCAGTACTTC.

This sequence joins TRBV14 and TRBJ2-3, with 7 bases aligning to TRBD1. Germline lookup yields CDR1 SGHDN and CDR2 FVKESK. The CDR3 extends over 18 amino acids. V was pared by 3 bases and J by 1 base, with 13 bases of the junction left unmatched. The CDR3 DNA is TGTGCCAGCAGCCAGAGAACCGGGACAGCCTATCGCACAGATACGCAGTATTTT. Its protein product is CASSQRTGTAYRTDTQYF.

V gene TRBV7-9 combines with J gene TRBJ1-5; TRBD1 matches at 11 bases. Germline CDR1 SEHNR, CDR2 FQNEAQ (reference sequence). The junction had 9 bases not matched to a gene; V was cut back by 5 bases and J by 0 bases. The CDR3 has 18 amino acids. Here the CDR3 DNA reads TGTGCCAGCAGCGCCGGGACAGGGGGAGCGAATAGCAATCAGCCCCAGCATTTT. Translation: CASSAGTGGANSNQPQHF.

The V and J genes are TRBV10-3 and TRBJ1-6; 10 bases align to TRBD1. The CDR3 sequence is 14 residues long. Germline V gene sequence: CDR1 ENHRY, CDR2 SYGVKD. The trim removed 4 bases at V and 10 bases at J, leaving 4 bases unmatched. CDR3 in amino acids: CAISVGQGESPLHF. Written as DNA, the CDR3 is TGTGCCATCAGTGTCGGACAGGGGGAATCACCCCTCCACTTT.

The CDR3 nucleotides read TGTGCCAGCGACAGTTATAATTCACCCCTCCACTTT. Translating gives CASDSYNSPLHF. J is TRBJ1-6 and V is TRBV2, with a possible D match to TRBD1 (5 bases). V was shortened by 8 bases and J by 4 bases, with 6 bases between the two germline ends. Germline CDR1 SNHLY, CDR2 FYNNEI. CDR3 length: 12 residues.

This chain joins TRBV7-3 and TRBJ2-1; 7 nucleotides line up with TRBD2. The V gene's germline CDR1 is SGHTA and CDR2 FQGTGA. The CDR3 spans 12 residues. V was clipped by 1 base and J by 10 bases; unmatched bases: 1. The CDR3 DNA reads TGTGCCAGCAGCTTAATGGGAGGGGAGCAGTTCTTC. It encodes CASSLMGGEQFF.

The count of this clone is one. The genes are TRBV9 and TRBJ1-2; 9 bases match TRBD1. This CDR3 comprises 16 residues. Germline-derived CDR1 and CDR2 are SGDLS and YYNGEE. With 4 bases clipped from V and 4 bases from J, the junction kept 11 bases outside the gene matches. The CDR3 is CASSSSPDRGSYGYTF. CDR3 nucleotide sequence: TGTGCCAGCAGCTCATCACCGGACAGGGGATCCTATGGCTACACCTTC.

The chain recombines TRBV5-1 with TRBJ2-7; 11 bases align to TRBD1. CDR3 length equals 14 residues. Germline CDR1 is SGHRS and CDR2 is YFSETQ. V was pared by 4 bases and J by 6 bases, with 6 bases of the junction left unmatched. The CDR3 loop is CASSIRTGGREQYF. The CDR3 DNA is TGCGCCAGCAGCATCCGGACAGGGGGCCGCGAGCAGTACTTC.

The V gene is TRBV19, the J gene TRBJ2-7; 11 nucleotides align to TRBD1. CDR1 LNHDA and CDR2 SQIVND come from the germline V gene (reference sequence). The CDR3 extends over 15 amino acids. After removal of 2 bases from V and 6 bases from J, the junction contained 6 bases not matched to a gene. The CDR3: CASSIKGQGVFEQYF. CDR3 sequence (DNA): TGTGCCAGTAGTATAAAGGGACAGGGGGTATTCGAGCAGTACTTC.

The chain joins TRBV12-3 or TRBV12-4 to TRBJ1-2; 7 bases agree with TRBD1. V was pared by 8 bases and J by 8 bases, with 5 bases of the junction left unmatched. CDR3 length equals 11 residues. In DNA, the CDR3 is TGTGCCAGCGGAGGGGGCTACGGCTACACCTTC. Translation: CASGGGYGYTF.

This clone was seen just once. V is TRBV28 and J is TRBJ1-6; a possible D gene is TRBD1 (5 bases). Germline V gives CDR1 MDHEN, CDR2 SYDVKM. The CDR3 sequence is 16 residues long. V lost 3 bases and J 2 bases, leaving 11 bases between the germline ends. In nucleotides, the CDR3 is TGTGCCAGCAGTTTGCAGGGAATCACCTATAATTCACCCCTCCACTTT. Translated: CASSLQGITYNSPLHF.

The chain links TRBV7-9 to TRBJ1-6; maybe TRBD1 (6 bases). This CDR3 spans 14 amino acids. Between the trimmed V and J ends, which lost 11 bases and 7 bases, there was a span of 18 bases. From germline, CDR1 is SEHNR and CDR2 FQNEAQ (reference sequence). In DNA, the CDR3 is TGTGCCCGAGGGGGGGTTGCTGCGAATTCACCCCTCCACTTT. Amino acids: CARGGVAANSPLHF.

The rearrangement joins TRBV7-6 to TRBJ2-2, with 9 bases that match TRBD2. This CDR3 has 16 amino acids. Trimming cost V 0 bases and J 5 bases; bases outside gene matches: 4. The germline CDR1 and CDR2 sequences are SGHVS and FNYEAQ. In nucleotides, the CDR3 is TGTGCCAGCAGCTTAGCGCTGGCGGGGGGGACCGGGGAGCTGTTTTTT. It encodes CASSLALAGGTGELFF.

The chain combines TRBV6-6 with TRBJ2-1, with 16 nucleotides matching TRBD2. CDR1 is MNHNY, CDR2 SVGAGI, per germline (reference sequence). The CDR3 extends over 18 amino acids. Unmatched junction bases numbered 6, after V lost 5 bases and J lost 2 bases. The CDR3 DNA reads TGTGCCAGCAGTCCGGGACTAGCGGGAGGGCTCACCTACAATGAGCAGTTCTTC. Protein product: CASSPGLAGGLTYNEQFF.

The rearrangement joins TRBV2 to TRBJ2-2, with 10 bases lining up with TRBD1. After removal of 6 bases from V and 9 bases from J, the junction contained 7 bases not matched to a gene. This CDR3 has 14 amino acids. Germline loops: CDR1 SNHLY, CDR2 FYNNEI. The CDR3 nucleotides are TGTGCCAGCAGCCTCGGGACAGGGGACCGGGAGCTGTTTTTT. Its protein product is CASSLGTGDRELFF.

The chain carries TRBV4-1 and TRBJ1-5; tentative D call: TRBD1 (5 bases). CDR1 and CDR2 from the germline V gene are MGHRA and YSYEKL. V was clipped by 4 bases and J by 0 bases, with 10 bases between them. This CDR3 contains 15 residues. CDR3: CASSPKGDSNQPQHF. In DNA, the CDR3 is TGCGCCAGCAGCCCAAAAGGGGATAGCAATCAGCCCCAGCATTTT.